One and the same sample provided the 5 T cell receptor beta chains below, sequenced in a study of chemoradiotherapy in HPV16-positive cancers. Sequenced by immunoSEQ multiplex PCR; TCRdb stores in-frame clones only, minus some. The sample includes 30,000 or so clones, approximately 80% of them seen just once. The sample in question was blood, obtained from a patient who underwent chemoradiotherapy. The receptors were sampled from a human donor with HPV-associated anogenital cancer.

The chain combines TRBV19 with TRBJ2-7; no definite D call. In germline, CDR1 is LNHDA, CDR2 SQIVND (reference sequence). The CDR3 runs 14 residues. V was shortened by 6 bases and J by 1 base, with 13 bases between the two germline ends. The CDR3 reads CASRWSHSSYEQYV. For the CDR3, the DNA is TGTGCCAGTAGATGGTCGCATAGTTCCTACGAGCAGTACGTC.

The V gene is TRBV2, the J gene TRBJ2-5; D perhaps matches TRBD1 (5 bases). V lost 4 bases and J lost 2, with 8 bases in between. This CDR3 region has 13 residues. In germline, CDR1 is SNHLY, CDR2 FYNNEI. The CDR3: CASSVRQQETQYF. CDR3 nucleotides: TGTGCCAGCAGTGTGAGACAGCAAGAGACCCAGTACTTC. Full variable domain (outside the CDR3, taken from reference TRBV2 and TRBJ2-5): EPEVTQTPSHQVTQMGQEVILRCVPISNHLYFYWYRQILGQKVEFLVSFYNNEISEKSEIFDDQFSVERPDGSNFTLKIRSTKLEDSAMYFCASSVRQQETQYFGPGTRLLVL.

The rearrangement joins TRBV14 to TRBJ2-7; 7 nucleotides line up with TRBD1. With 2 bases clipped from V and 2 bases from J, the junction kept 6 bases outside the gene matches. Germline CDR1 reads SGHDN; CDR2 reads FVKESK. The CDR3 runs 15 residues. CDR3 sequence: CASSQRTGGPYEQYF. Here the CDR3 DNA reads TGTGCCAGCAGCCAAAGGACAGGTGGTCCCTACGAGCAGTACTTC.

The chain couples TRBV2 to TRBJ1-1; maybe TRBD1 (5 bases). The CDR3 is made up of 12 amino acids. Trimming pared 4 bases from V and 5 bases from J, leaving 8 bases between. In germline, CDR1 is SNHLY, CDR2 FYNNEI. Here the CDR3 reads CASSAGGTEAFF. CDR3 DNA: TGTGCCAGCAGTGCCGGGGGGACTGAAGCTTTCTTT.

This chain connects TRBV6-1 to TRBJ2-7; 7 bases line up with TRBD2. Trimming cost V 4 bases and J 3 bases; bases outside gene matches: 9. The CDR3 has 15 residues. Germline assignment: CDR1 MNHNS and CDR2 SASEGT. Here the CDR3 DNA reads TGTGCCAGCAGTGGGCCGGGGGGACCACTCTACGAGCAGTACGTC. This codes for CASSGPGGPLYEQYV.